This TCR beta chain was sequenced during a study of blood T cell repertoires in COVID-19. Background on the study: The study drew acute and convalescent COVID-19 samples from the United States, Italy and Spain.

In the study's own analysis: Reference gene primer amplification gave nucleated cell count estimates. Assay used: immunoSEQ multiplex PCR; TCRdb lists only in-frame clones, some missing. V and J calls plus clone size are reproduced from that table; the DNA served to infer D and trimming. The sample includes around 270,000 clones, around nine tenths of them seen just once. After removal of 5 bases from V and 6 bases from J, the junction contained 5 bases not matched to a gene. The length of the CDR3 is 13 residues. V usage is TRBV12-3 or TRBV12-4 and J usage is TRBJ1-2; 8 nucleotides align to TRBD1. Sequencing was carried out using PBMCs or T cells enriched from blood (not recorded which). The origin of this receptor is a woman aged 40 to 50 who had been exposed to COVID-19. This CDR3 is CASSPTGGHGYTF. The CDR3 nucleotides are TGTGCCAGCAGTCCCACAGGGGGGCATGGCTACACCTTC.